The 31 T cell receptor beta chains below were found in one sample sequenced in a study of control samples from healthy donors and cancer patients (dated by TCRdb to 2018 to 2020). The library came from the immunoSEQ multiplex PCR assay. The immuneACCESS repertoire file appears here via TCRdb, limited to in-frame rearrangements. These files lack a portion of the clones; in checked studies, under half of the deficit traces to unresolved V genes, and the cause of the others is not known. This sample comprises tens of thousands of clones, roughly 93% of them detected only once. The ten largest make up around 1.3% of the sample. Sequenced input: PBMCs. The source of these receptors is a woman between 40 and 55 years old with lung cancer.

The CDR3 DNA reads as TGTGCCAGCAGTTTAAACAGGGGGCCAGGAAACACCATATATTTT. This translates into CASSLNRGPGNTIYF. V gene TRBV27 combines with J gene TRBJ1-3; 9 nucleotides line up with TRBD1. The CDR3 consists of 15 residues. J lost 4 bases, V lost 2 bases, and 3 bases had no gene match. Germline loops: CDR1 MNHEY, CDR2 SMNVEV (reference sequence).

The rearrangement uses TRBV9 and TRBJ1-2; TRBD1 is a possible D gene (5 bases). With 0 bases removed from V and 0 bases from J, the gap between germline ends came to 12 bases. Germline assignment: CDR1 SGDLS and CDR2 YYNGEE. The CDR3 is 16 residues long. The CDR3 nucleotides read TGTGCCAGCAGCGTAGACAGGAATCGGCCTAACTATGGCTACACCTTC. This codes for CASSVDRNRPNYGYTF.

The J gene is TRBJ2-7, the V gene TRBV27, with D unclear. Germline V gene sequence: CDR1 MNHEY, CDR2 SMNVEV (reference sequence). CDR3 size: 13 residues. The ends were cut back, 3 bases at V and 3 bases at J, with 9 bases in the middle. This chain's CDR3 is CASSFGSGYEQYF. In DNA, the CDR3 is TGTGCCAGCAGTTTTGGTTCGGGCTACGAGCAGTACTTC.

The CDR3 region is CASSRTALGYTF. The CDR3 nucleotides read TGTGCCAGCAGTAGGACAGCCCTCGGCTACACCTTC. The chain couples TRBV12-3 or TRBV12-4 to TRBJ1-2; D perhaps matches TRBD1 (6 bases). The ends were cut back, 5 bases at V and 8 bases at J, with 12 bases in the middle. CDR3 length equals 12 residues.

The rearrangement joins TRBV15 to TRBJ1-2; D ambiguous. The CDR3 spans 13 residues. Trimming cost V 4 bases and J 3 bases, with 9 bases left between them. From germline, CDR1 is LNHNV and CDR2 YYDKDF (reference sequence). The CDR3 DNA sequence: TGTGCCACCAGCAAAGCTTTGGACTATGGCTACACCTTC. It encodes CATSKALDYGYTF.

DNA of the CDR3: TGTGCCAGCAGCGTAGTTGGGGACGTTGACGAGCAGTACTTC. Amino acids: CASSVVGDVDEQYF. The chain links TRBV9 to TRBJ2-7; D may match TRBD1 or TRBD2 (5 bases each). Deletions cut 0 bases from V and 5 bases from J, with 12 bases between. This CDR3 has 14 residues. Germline-derived CDR1 and CDR2 are SGDLS and YYNGEE. The complete variable domain, with remaining parts taken from reference TRBV9 and TRBJ2-7, reads DSGVTQTPKHLITATGQRVTLRCSPRSGDLSVYWYQQSLDQGLQFLIQYYNGEERAKGNILERFSAQQFPDLHSELNLSSLELGDSALYFCASSVVGDVDEQYFGPGTRLTVT.

The chain links TRBV27 to TRBJ2-7; 7 bases are shared with TRBD2. The CDR3 is 13 residues long. Germline CDR1 reads MNHEY; CDR2 reads SMNVEV (reference sequence). V was clipped by 7 bases and J by 4 bases; unmatched bases: 7. The CDR3 spells CASKRGTGYEQYF. In nucleotides, the CDR3 is TGTGCCAGCAAGCGGGGCACTGGGTACGAGCAGTACTTC.

This chain joins TRBV6-1 and TRBJ2-7, with 12 bases lining up with TRBD2. V lost 4 bases, J lost 2 bases, and 9 bases stayed unmatched. Germline V gene data show CDR1 as MNHNS and CDR2 as SASEGT. The CDR3 spans 17 residues. The chain's CDR3 is CASSGHLGLAGPYEQYF. CDR3 DNA: TGTGCCAGCAGTGGCCACCTCGGACTAGCGGGGCCCTACGAGCAGTACTTC.

Of note for this clone: It is unclear where the CDR3 begins or ends on the DNA, so no DNA is shown, and the CDR3 is as TCRdb lists it. The V gene is TRBV12-3 or TRBV12-4, the J gene TRBJ1-2; the table's D call, TRBD1, has no DNA check behind it. From its first to its last residue, the CDR3 has 13 amino acids. CDR3 protein: CASSFLAGGGYTF.

The chain is built from TRBV24-1 and TRBJ1-2; D remains ambiguous. V shed 1 base and J shed 4 bases, with 21 bases lying between them. The CDR3 loop spans 18 amino acids. Germline CDR1 is KGHDR and CDR2 is SFDVKD. The CDR3 DNA reads as TGTGCCACCAGTGATTTTAAAGGACCAGGCGGCTCAAGCTATGGCTACACCTTC. Translation: CATSDFKGPGGSSYGYTF.

This chain joins TRBV5-4 and TRBJ1-2, with D possibly TRBD1 on 6 matching bases. This CDR3 is 17 amino acids long. Germline lookup yields CDR1 SGHNT and CDR2 YYREEE (reference sequence). Deletions cut 4 bases from V and 7 bases from J, with 26 bases between. Here the CDR3 reads CASSLQGLGTLGGGYTF. Written as DNA, the CDR3 is TGTGCCAGCAGCCTACAGGGATTGGGAACCCTAGGTGGTGGCTACACCTTC.

The DNA for the CDR3 is TGTGCTAGCGCACAGGGAGCAGGGGAAAAACTGTTTTTT. It encodes CASAQGAGEKLFF. The chain employs TRBV12-5 and TRBJ1-4; a weak D match, TRBD1 (6 bases). The CDR3 length is 13 residues. CDR1 and CDR2 (germline): LGHNT, FRNRAP. V lost 9 bases and J 8 bases, leaving 16 bases between the germline ends.

This clone was seen a few times. The V call is TRBV28, the J call TRBJ2-7; possible D gene TRBD1, 5 bases. Per germline, CDR1 MDHEN and CDR2 SYDVKM. V was cut by 10 bases and J by 3 bases, with 13 bases left in between. CDR3 length: 12 amino acids. The DNA of the CDR3 is TGTGCCACCGACGACAGTCACTACGAGCAGTACTTC. The encoded protein is CATDDSHYEQYF.

This chain joins TRBV14 and TRBJ1-1, with 7 bases fitting TRBD1. Germline assignment: CDR1 SGHDN and CDR2 FVKESK. The CDR3 covers 16 residues. V gave up 5 bases and J gave up 4 bases; unmatched junction bases: 13. As DNA, the CDR3 is TGTGCCAGCAGCGCAAACAGGGGAATCGCGAGCACTGAAGCTTTCTTT. Translation: CASSANRGIASTEAFF.

V and J are TRBV7-9 and TRBJ1-1; maybe TRBD1 (6 bases). The V and J ends lost 5 bases and 2 bases respectively, with 15 bases between them. This CDR3 is 15 amino acids long. Per the germline V gene, CDR1 is SEHNR and CDR2 is FQNEAQ (reference sequence). The CDR3 is CASSPWTVFNTEAFF. The CDR3 bases are TGTGCCAGCAGCCCATGGACAGTATTCAACACTGAAGCTTTCTTT.

The V gene is TRBV6-6, the J gene TRBJ2-7; D is uncertain. In germline, CDR1 is MNHNY, CDR2 SVGAGI (reference sequence). V was trimmed by 9 bases and J by 2 bases, leaving 17 bases between them. The CDR3 is 14 amino acids. The chain's CDR3 is CASLDGRRPYEQYF. CDR3 bases: TGTGCCAGTTTAGATGGCAGGCGGCCCTACGAGCAGTACTTC.

DNA of the CDR3: TGTGCCAGCAGTTACTCAGTGTTGTCTCCCCTCCACTTT. It codes for CASSYSVLSPLHF. The chain combines TRBV6-5 with TRBJ1-6, with no clear D. Germline V lookup: CDR1 MNHEY, CDR2 SVGAGI. CDR3 length: 13 residues. Trimming took 0 bases from V and 13 from J, leaving 10 bases between them.

The rearrangement links TRBV11-1 to TRBJ2-4, with 8 bases lining up with TRBD1. Trimming cost V 7 bases and J 7 bases; bases outside gene matches: 12. This CDR3 spans 15 amino acids. Germline-derived CDR1 and CDR2 are SGHAT and FQDESV (reference sequence). The CDR3 spells CASTNDPQGANIQYF. DNA for the CDR3: TGTGCCAGCACCAACGACCCGCAGGGGGCGAACATTCAGTACTTC.

The J gene is TRBJ2-5, the V gene TRBV5-1; TRBD1 might be the D (6 bases). The CDR3 is 14 residues long. Germline loops: CDR1 SGHRS, CDR2 YFSETQ. V lost 6 bases, J lost 4 bases, and 16 bases lay in between. CDR3 protein: CASKLQGWAETQYF. The CDR3 region has the DNA TGCGCCAGCAAACTACAGGGATGGGCAGAGACCCAGTACTTC.

The J gene is TRBJ2-7, the V gene TRBV4-1; D unclear. With 1 base removed from V and 2 bases from J, the gap between germline ends came to 6 bases. The CDR3 runs to 13 residues. Germline V gene lookup returns CDR1 MGHRA and CDR2 YSYEKL. CDR3 region: CASSQVTAYEQYF. CDR3 coding DNA: TGCGCCAGCAGCCAAGTAACAGCCTACGAGCAGTACTTC.

The rearrangement joins TRBV2 to TRBJ1-6, with TRBD1 matching 8 bases. Trimming cost V 1 base and J 9 bases; bases outside gene matches: 5. The length of the CDR3 is 15 residues. Germline V gene data show CDR1 as SNHLY and CDR2 as FYNNEI. CDR3 amino acids: CASSEDGTGISPLHF. The DNA for the CDR3 is TGTGCCAGCAGTGAAGACGGGACAGGAATTTCACCCCTCCACTTT.

V usage is TRBV28 and J usage is TRBJ2-7; a possible D gene is TRBD1 (6 bases). Trimming stripped 2 bases from V and 5 bases from J, with 22 bases between. The CDR3 sequence is 17 residues long. From germline, CDR1 is MDHEN and CDR2 SYDVKM. CDR3 DNA sequence: TGTGCCAGCAGTTTAGTGAGGGGGTGGCAGATTCGAAACGAGCAGTACTTC. Translation gives CASSLVRGWQIRNEQYF.

V and J are TRBV5-1 and TRBJ2-3; D may be TRBD1 or TRBD2 (5 bases each). CDR1 and CDR2 from the germline V gene are SGHRS and YFSETQ. The CDR3 totals 15 residues. Trimming cost V 1 base and J 6 bases, with 15 bases left between them. DNA for the CDR3: TGCGCCAGCAGCTTGCGCCCCGTGGGGGACGATACGCAGTATTTT. This encodes CASSLRPVGDDTQYF.

This chain links TRBV5-8 with TRBJ1-6; D is unresolved. CDR3 length equals 14 residues. V dropped 4 bases and J dropped 5 bases, with 10 bases sitting between them. In germline, CDR1 is SGHTS, CDR2 YDEGEE. This CDR3 reads CASSRLGNNSPLHF. The CDR3 region has the DNA TGTGCCAGCAGCCGCCTCGGGAATAATTCACCCCTCCACTTT. The variable domain in full, with the rest retrieved from reference TRBV5-8 and TRBJ1-6, is EAGVTQSPTHLIKTRGQQATLRCSPISGHTSVYWYQQALGLGLQFLLWYDEGEERNRGNFPPRFSGRQFPNYSSELNVNALELEDSALYLCASSRLGNNSPLHFGNGTRLTVT.

V usage is TRBV10-2 and J usage is TRBJ2-5; tentative D call: TRBD1 (6 bases). Germline-derived CDR1 and CDR2 are WSHSY and SAAADI. Trimming cost V 2 bases and J 0 bases, with 10 bases left between them. This CDR3 is built from 15 residues. CDR3 sequence (DNA): TGCGCCAGCAGTGAGGACAGGACGTACCAAGAGACCCAGTACTTC. This sequence encodes CASSEDRTYQETQYF.

This chain uses TRBV28 with TRBJ1-1, with TRBD1 as a possible D gene (5 bases). Trimming removed 2 bases from V and 4 bases from J, with 11 bases in between. Germline V gives CDR1 MDHEN, CDR2 SYDVKM. This CDR3 comprises 14 residues. The CDR3, as DNA: TGTGCCAGCAGTTTAGGGGGGACGATCACTGAAGCTTTCTTT. It yields the protein CASSLGGTITEAFF.

CDR3 region: CASSRPGQGLTKAFF. The DNA for the CDR3 is TGTGCCAGCAGCCGGCCAGGACAGGGTTTAACTAAAGCTTTCTTT. The chain links TRBV3-1 (or the pseudogene TRBV3-2) to TRBJ1-1, with TRBD1 identical over 8 bases. J lost 9 bases, V lost 4 bases, and 13 bases had no gene match. The CDR3 runs to 15 residues. Germline V CDR1 and CDR2: LGHDT, YNNKEL (reference sequence).

The rearrangement uses TRBV9 and TRBJ2-1, with TRBD2 identical over 10 bases. This CDR3 contains 15 residues. The V segment lost 4 bases and the J segment 5 bases; nucleotides outside the gene matches: 6. Germline V gene sequence: CDR1 SGDLS, CDR2 YYNGEE. CDR3 in amino acids: CASSPSGGRNNEQFF. The CDR3 DNA reads as TGTGCCAGCAGCCCTAGCGGGGGAAGGAACAATGAGCAGTTCTTC.

This rearrangement joins TRBV7-9 to TRBJ1-2; D call uncertain. Per the germline V gene, CDR1 is SEHNR and CDR2 is FQNEAQ (reference sequence). The CDR3 covers 12 residues. With 1 base removed from V and 8 bases from J, the gap between germline ends came to 8 bases. The DNA of the CDR3 is TGTGCCAGCAGCTTAGGGGTGCCCGGCTACACCTTC. Protein: CASSLGVPGYTF.

This clone was detected once. The same CDR3 can be traced to other DNA sequences in this sample. The gene calls are TRBV11-2 and TRBJ2-2, with D possibly matching TRBD2 (5 bases). The CDR3 has 14 residues. Germline lookup yields CDR1 SGHAT and CDR2 FQNNGV. Trimming pared 4 bases from V and 5 bases from J, leaving 11 bases between. In DNA form, the CDR3 reads TGTGCCAGCAGCTCAGGAGGTGATACCGGGGAGCTGTTTTTT. The encoded protein is CASSSGGDTGELFF.

The chain combines TRBV2 with TRBJ1-1; 8 bases match TRBD1. The CDR3 totals 15 residues. Germline loops: CDR1 SNHLY, CDR2 FYNNEI. The J segment lost 3 bases and the V segment lost 5 bases, leaving 8 bases of the junction unmatched. CDR3: CASSPQQGEDTEAFF. The CDR3 DNA reads TGTGCCAGCAGTCCCCAACAGGGGGAGGACACTGAAGCTTTCTTT.